Sequencing of this TCR beta chain was carried out in a study of T cell clones after liver transplantation. Across the study: TCRbeta sequencing after a pre-transplant mixed lymphocyte reaction identified graft-donor-reactive clones, later tracked in post-transplant blood.

Details on this clone: No antigen is known for it.

Notes on the study in general: Post-transplant, graft-donor-reactive CD4 TCRbeta sequences in blood dropped significantly in 5 of 8 subjects. The donor-reactive repertoire was only partly measurable in a couple of subjects, lacking donor cells. Donor-reactive sequences fell more than third party-reactive ones, suggesting partial deletion.

The CDR3 is made up of 14 amino acids. V was trimmed by 7 bases and J by 5 bases, leaving 17 bases between them. CDR1 and CDR2 (germline): LGHNT, FRNRAP. TCRdb's table, derived via immunoSEQ multiplex PCR, lists solely in-frame clones and lacks some. This sample has some 50,000 clones, with more than 70% found just once. The chain couples TRBV12-5 to TRBJ2-5; unclear D gene. The sample was CD4+ T cells from blood, taken at the 22-month timepoint. The receptor was isolated from a human patient who received a liver transplant. Some T cells may have come from the graft donor. This CDR3 is CASAPPTQAETQYF. The CDR3 nucleotides read TGTGCTAGTGCCCCTCCCACCCAGGCGGAGACCCAGTACTTC.